The next 9 T cell receptor delta chains were all read from a single sample in a study of Vδ1+ human thymocytes (dated by TCRdb to 2016 to 2019). Results and caveats for the whole study, not just this receptor: In contrast to oligoclonal peripheral blood repertoires, thymic TRG and TRD repertoires appeared to be highly polyclonal with Gaussian CDR3 length distributions.

Antigen specificity for these receptors is unknown. The sequencer was an Illumina MiSeq. RNA was isolated using the RNeasy mini kit, and reverse transcription was performed with Superscript III. CDR3 amplicons were produced by multiplex PCR using pooled V-gene forward primers and a constant-region reverse primer with Illumina adaptor overhangs. With CATT, TCRdb called clones again from the public reads; duplicate DNA rows were later joined. The table for this sample lists 80,000 or so delta-chain clones; roughly a third of them were counted only once. Of the sample, roughly 0.25% falls within the top ten clones. The sequenced material came from Vdelta1+ gamma-delta thymocytes from the thymus. This specimen's cell subset or site label, interpreted: FACS-sorted CD3+ TCRalphabeta- TCRVdelta1+ TCRVdelta2- thymocytes. The receptors stem from a boy younger than two who had congenital heart surgery.

In this sample, this clone turned up a few times. The chain has TRDV1 and TRDJ1, with D perhaps TRDD3 (6 bases). Trimming removed 0 bases from V and 5 bases from J, with 31 bases in between. Germline CDR1 and CDR2: TSWWSYY and QGS. This CDR3 is built from 21 residues. In DNA form, the CDR3 reads TGTGCTCTTGGGGAACTCTCGAAGGTCCCCGTACTGGGCCTACCATGGGATAAACTCATCTTT. This encodes CALGELSKVPVLGLPWDKLIF.

As to this clone: At one end, the junction sequence differs from germline, possibly due to a read error. This chain links TRDV1 with TRDJ1; 12 nucleotides agree with TRDD3. The CDR3 has 20 residues. Germline V gives CDR1 TSWWSYY, CDR2 QGS. The CDR3 loop is CALGELPSWYWGIHTDTLIF. The DNA for the CDR3 is TGTGCTCTTGGGGAACTGCCTTCCTGGTACTGGGGGATACACACCGATACACTCATCTTT.

Comments on this clone: Other DNA sequences in this sample translate to the same CDR3. This chain links TRDV1 with TRDJ1; D is unclear. Germline V CDR1 and CDR2: TSWWSYY, QGS. V was trimmed by 3 bases and J by 6 bases, leaving 26 bases between them. The CDR3 is 18 amino acids. The CDR3: CALGEPGLTRDRPHKLIF. CDR3 in DNA: TGTGCTCTTGGGGAGCCAGGCCTTACACGTGATCGTCCCCATAAACTCATCTTT.

This clone was recorded a few times. The chain recombines TRDV1 with TRDJ1; D is undetermined. Germline CDR1 is TSWWSYY and CDR2 is QGS. V was clipped by 6 bases and J by 1 base, with 18 bases between them. The CDR3 runs 16 residues. CDR3: CALGQRAASRTDKLIF. DNA for the CDR3: TGTGCTCTTGGTCAACGAGCGGCGTCGCGCACCGATAAACTCATCTTT.

This clone occurred a few times. V and J are TRDV1 and TRDJ1; 13 nucleotides align to TRDD3. The germline gives CDR1 TSWWSYY, CDR2 QGS. This CDR3 has 27 amino acids. The ends lost 0 bases at V and 2 bases at J; junction bases unmatched: 33. The CDR3 DNA sequence: TGTGCTCTTGGGGAACTCTGCCCCGACCCTTCCTCGAAGACCATACTGGGGGATACGCTTATAACCGATAAACTCATCTTT. It encodes CALGELCPDPSSKTILGDTLITDKLIF.

The chain couples TRDV1 to TRDJ1; 9 bases line up with TRDD3. This CDR3 contains 17 residues. Trimming took 4 bases from V and 2 from J; bases not matched to a gene: 11. Per germline, CDR1 TSWWSYY and CDR2 QGS. The CDR3 spells CALGGSYLGDPTDKLIF. The CDR3 DNA follows: TGTGCTCTTGGGGGTTCCTACCTGGGGGATCCGACCGATAAACTCATCTTT.

The rearrangement links TRDV1 to TRDJ1; 8 bases match TRDD3. CDR1 is TSWWSYY, CDR2 QGS, per germline. The V segment lost 1 base and the J segment 0 bases; nucleotides outside the gene matches: 19. This CDR3 comprises 21 residues. In DNA, the CDR3 is TGTGCTCTTGGGGAACCCTTTCATACCTTCACTACTGGGGGGTACACCGATAAACTCATCTTT. Its protein product is CALGEPFHTFTTGGYTDKLIF.

V and J are TRDV1 and TRDJ1; TRDD3 aligns across 8 bases. The CDR3 covers 18 residues. Unmatched junction bases numbered 20, after V lost 3 bases and J lost 8 bases. Germline loops: CDR1 TSWWSYY, CDR2 QGS. This chain's CDR3 is CALGDKRPPTLGIRKLIF. The CDR3 nucleotides read TGTGCTCTTGGGGACAAGCGCCCTCCTACTTTAGGGATACGAAAACTCATCTTT.

This clone was seen a handful of times. The V call is TRDV1, the J call TRDJ1; D call uncertain. This CDR3 has 20 residues. Germline lookup yields CDR1 TSWWSYY and CDR2 QGS. The V gene lost 2 bases and the J gene lost 0 bases, with 25 bases spanning the gap. The CDR3 loop reads CALGETVVPSLVYYTDKLIF. CDR3 nucleotide sequence: TGTGCTCTTGGGGAAACTGTGGTTCCATCACTCGTCTACTACACCGATAAACTCATCTTT.